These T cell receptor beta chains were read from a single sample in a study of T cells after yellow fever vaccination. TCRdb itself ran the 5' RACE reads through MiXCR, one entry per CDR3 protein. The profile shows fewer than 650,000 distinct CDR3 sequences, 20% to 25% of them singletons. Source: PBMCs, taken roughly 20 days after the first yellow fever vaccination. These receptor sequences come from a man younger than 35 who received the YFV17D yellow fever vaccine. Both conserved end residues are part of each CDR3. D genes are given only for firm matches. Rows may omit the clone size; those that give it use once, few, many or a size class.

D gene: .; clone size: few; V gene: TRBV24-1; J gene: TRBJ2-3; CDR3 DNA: TGTGCCACCAGTGATTTGGGCACAGATACGCAGTATTTT; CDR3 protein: CATSDLGTDTQYF
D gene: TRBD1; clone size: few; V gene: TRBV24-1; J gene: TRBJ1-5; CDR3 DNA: TGTGCCACCAGTGTGGGGGACAGGGAGAGTTCGGAAGGCAATCAGCCCCAGCATTTT; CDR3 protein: CATSVGDRESSEGNQPQHF
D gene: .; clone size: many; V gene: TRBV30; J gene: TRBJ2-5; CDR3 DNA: TGTGCCTGGTCACGGGACGCACGACGGTACTTC; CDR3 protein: CAWSRDARRYF
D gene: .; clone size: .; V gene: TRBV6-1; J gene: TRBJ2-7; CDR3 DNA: TGTGCCAGCAGTGAGACCGTTGGAGGATCCTACGAGCAGTACTTC; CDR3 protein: CASSETVGGSYEQYF
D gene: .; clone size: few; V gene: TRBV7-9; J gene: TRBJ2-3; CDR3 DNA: TGTGCCAGCAGCTTGGACCTACTAGATACGCAGTATTTT; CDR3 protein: CASSLDLLDTQYF
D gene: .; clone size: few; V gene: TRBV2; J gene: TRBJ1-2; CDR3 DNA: TGTGCCAGCAGTGAAGTGGTGACCGGCTACACCTTC; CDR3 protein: CASSEVVTGYTF
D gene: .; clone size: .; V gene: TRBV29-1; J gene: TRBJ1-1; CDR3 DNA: TGCAGCGTTAGGGACCGGGGCCTCTCTGGCACTGAAGCTTTCTTT; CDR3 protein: CSVRDRGLSGTEAFF
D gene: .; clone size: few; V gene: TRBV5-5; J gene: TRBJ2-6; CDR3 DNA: TGTGCCAGCAGCCGTCAGGGCCAGAGGGCCAACGTCCTGACTTTC; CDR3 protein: CASSRQGQRANVLTF
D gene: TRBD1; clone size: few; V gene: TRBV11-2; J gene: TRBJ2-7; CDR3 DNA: TGTGCCGGGAAAAAAGGGCCGCGATTCGACAGGGAGACTGGAAGGGAGCAGTACTTC; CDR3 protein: CAGKKGPRFDRETGREQYF
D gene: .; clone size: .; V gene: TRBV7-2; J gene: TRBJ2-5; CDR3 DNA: TGTGCCAGCAGCTTCGGGCGGGGTGGGAACTACCAAGAGACCCAGTACTTC; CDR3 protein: CASSFGRGGNYQETQYF
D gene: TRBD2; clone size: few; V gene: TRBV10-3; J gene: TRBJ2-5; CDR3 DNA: TGTGCCATCAGGACTAGCGGGGACTCGACCCAGTACTTC; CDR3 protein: CAIRTSGDSTQYF
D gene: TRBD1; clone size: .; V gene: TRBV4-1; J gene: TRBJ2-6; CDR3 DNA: TGCGCCAGCAGCCAAGATCCGGGACAGGGGATACCTGGGGCCAACGTCCTGACTTTC; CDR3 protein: CASSQDPGQGIPGANVLTF
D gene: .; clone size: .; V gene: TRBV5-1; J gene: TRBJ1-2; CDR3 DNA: TGCGCCAGCAGCTTGGAGGGCGAAACATATGGCTACACCTTC; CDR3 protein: CASSLEGETYGYTF
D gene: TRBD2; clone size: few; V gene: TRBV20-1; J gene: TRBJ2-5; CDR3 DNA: TGCAGTGCTAGACGGACTAGCGGGGGGGCCCGAGAGACCCAGTACTTC; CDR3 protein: CSARRTSGGARETQYF
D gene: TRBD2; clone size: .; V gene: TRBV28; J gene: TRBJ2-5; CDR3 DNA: TGTGCCAGCGTGAACGGGGGGCAAGAGACCCAGTACTTC; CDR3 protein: CASVNGGQETQYF
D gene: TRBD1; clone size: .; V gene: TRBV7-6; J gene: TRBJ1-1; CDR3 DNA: TGTGCCAGCAGCTTCGTTCAGACAGGGGGATACACTGAAGCTTTCTTT; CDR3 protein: CASSFVQTGGYTEAFF